The sequence of this TCR beta chain was determined in a study of T-cell reconstitution after alpha-beta-depleted transplantation in children. This clonotype was picked up many times. What it binds is not known. Molecular barcoding with unique molecular identifiers was used for the TCRbeta library. Via MiXCR, TCRdb re-called the PCR reads, giving one row per CDR3 protein. The table has under 750,000 distinct CDR3 sequences, more than 20% seen once. The study's findings and limits: One year post-transplant, T-cell counts and diversity were largely derived from T cells produced anew.

In germline, CDR1 is MNHEY, CDR2 SMNVEV (reference sequence). V lost 5 bases, J lost 4 bases, and 11 bases lay in between. The CDR3 is 13 residues long. The chain joins TRBV27 to TRBJ2-5, with a tentative D call TRBD1 (6 bases). The input for sequencing was PBMCs, mostly from graft donor cells, taken 360 days after TCRalphabeta/CD19-depleted stem cell transplant. The sequence came from a boy in the first two years of life who had a stem cell transplant for acute myeloid leukemia, so the T cells may come from the graft donor. In DNA, the CDR3 is TGTGCCAGCAGTGTCCAGGGGCGAGAGACCCAGTACTTC. Translation gives CASSVQGRETQYF.